This T cell receptor (beta chain) was identified in a study of blood T cells in healthy people across ages. The CDR3 consists of 18 residues. General study results and limits: As naive T cell percentage varied, TCR beta diversity correlated strongly with it.

A note on this clonotype: As yet, its antigen is unknown.

Together with a sample-barcoded 5' primer, a J-beta primer mix was included in a second PCR lasting roughly 6 to 12 cycles. Each TCR beta cDNA got a 12-nucleotide random molecular identifier. In TCRdb, the 5' RACE reads were re-called with MiXCR into one record per CDR3 protein. The data show 700,000 to 900,000 distinct CDR3 sequences, about 55% seen once. The authors extracted at least 5 micrograms of total RNA per sample. This clonotype originated in a man at least 80 years old in good health. The sequencing input was blood. The V gene is TRBV21-1, the J gene TRBJ2-3; TRBD2, the table's D call, was not compared with the DNA. TRBV21-1 is described as a pseudogene. Written as DNA, the CDR3 is TGTGCCAGCAGCAAAGCGCCTGAGAACGGGAGGGGAAAATCGACGCAGTATTTT. Amino acid sequence: CASSKAPENGRGKSTQYF.